Detailed here is one TCR beta chain. Its antigen is currently unknown. This sample stems from a study of T cells expressing NK-cell markers. Study-level findings and limits: In a handful of donors, dominant NKG2C+ clonotypes were roughly 1.0-7.0% of CD8+ T cells.

CDR3 length equals 15 residues. A 5'RACE template switching approach incorporating UMIs was used to make TCR beta cDNA. TCRdb reprocessed the 5' RACE reads and stores each CDR3 protein as one record, lacking DNA. Here the sample table reports some 150,000 distinct CDR3 sequences. The rearrangement uses TRBV12-3 or TRBV12-4 and TRBJ1-1; the D gene TCRdb calls, TRBD1, cannot be checked with no DNA. The origin of this receptor is a woman in her forties or fifties in good health. The sequenced material came from blood T cells: a sorted CD56 or NKG2C T cell subset, CD4+ or CD8+ T cells, or bulk PBMC T cells (not recorded which). CDR3 loop: CASSPLDRSGTEAFF.